Following are 16 T cell receptor beta chains from one sample sequenced in a study of blood T cells in healthy people across ages. PCR was performed a second time for roughly 7 to 11 cycles using a sample-barcoded 5' primer and a J-beta primer mix. TCRdb re-analysed the 5' RACE reads in MiXCR, keeping a single row per CDR3 protein. The sample contains 730,000 or so distinct CDR3 sequences, 43% of which appear only once. The sequencing sample was made of blood. The receptors here all came from a woman in her sixties in good health.

This clonotype was counted a single time. Written as DNA, the CDR3 is TGTGCCACCTCCCAAATCCCGAAGGGGACTAGCACAGATACGCAGTATTTT. Translating it yields CATSQIPKGTSTDTQYF. This sequence joins TRBV19 and TRBJ2-3, with a possible D match to TRBD2 (6 bases). This CDR3 is 17 amino acids long. Germline V gene lookup returns CDR1 LNHDA and CDR2 SQIVND (reference sequence). V was shortened by 10 bases and J by 0 bases, with 23 bases between the two germline ends.

This clonotype was counted only a few times. The CDR3 DNA reads TGCAGTGCTAAGCAGGCTAACTATGGCTACACCTTC. The encoded protein is CSAKQANYGYTF. This chain joins TRBV20-1 and TRBJ1-2; D gene ambiguous. The CDR3 runs to 12 residues. Germline CDR1 DFQATT, CDR2 SNEGSKA (reference sequence). The V end was cut by 4 bases, the J end by 0 bases, with 6 bases between.

V usage is TRBV7-6 and J usage is TRBJ2-7; 9 bases align to TRBD2. V was clipped by 4 bases and J by 4 bases; unmatched bases: 5. The CDR3 runs 14 residues. Germline V gives CDR1 SGHVS, CDR2 FNYEAQ. Written as DNA, the CDR3 is TGTGCCAGCAGCTCGGCGGGAGGGGAGTACGAGCAGTACTTC. Its protein is CASSSAGGEYEQYF.

This clonotype has only a few counts. The chain couples TRBV7-2 to TRBJ2-7, with D possibly being TRBD1 (5 bases). The CDR3 is 16 residues long. Germline V CDR1 and CDR2: SGHTA, FQGNSA. V was pared by 5 bases and J by 7 bases, with 24 bases between. The CDR3 bases are TGTGCCAGCAGCCCCCAGGTGGGGCCCGTCTTGGGAGAGCAGTACTTC. Protein: CASSPQVGPVLGEQYF.

The chain couples TRBV7-2 to TRBJ2-7; 10 bases line up with TRBD2. Germline V gene lookup returns CDR1 SGHTA and CDR2 FQGNSA. CDR3 length: 16 amino acids. V lost 0 bases to trimming and J lost 1 base; unmatched junction nucleotides: 3. CDR3 protein: CASSLARTSGSYEQYF. The CDR3 DNA is TGTGCCAGCAGCTTAGCCCGGACTAGCGGTTCCTACGAGCAGTACTTC.

This sequence joins TRBV6-7 and TRBJ1-2; D unresolved. TRBV6-7 carries the ORF label, with uncertain function. The length of the CDR3 is 17 residues. The V end was cut by 6 bases, the J end by 1 base, with 21 bases between. This CDR3 is CASSSPPKHRLNYGYTF. In nucleotides, the CDR3 is TGTGCCAGCAGCTCACCACCAAAGCACCGACTTAACTATGGCTACACCTTC.

The V gene is TRBV20-1, the J gene TRBJ2-1; tentatively, D is TRBD1 (5 bases). Looked up from germline, CDR1 is DFQATT and CDR2 is SNEGSKA (reference sequence). The V end lost 1 base, the J end lost 6 bases, and 13 bases lay between the germline ends. The CDR3 sequence is 14 residues long. CDR3 DNA: TGCAGTGCTAGAGGGGTAGGGGCTGGCAATGAGCAGTTCTTC. Translated, it gives CSARGVGAGNEQFF.

This clonotype was seen more than once but under ten times. The genes are TRBV11-2 and TRBJ2-1; TRBD2 agrees at 8 bases. V trimming: 4 bases; J trimming: 7 bases; junction bases outside the gene matches: 12. The CDR3 has 16 amino acids. CDR1 and CDR2 from the germline V gene are SGHAT and FQNNGV. This CDR3 is CASSSPLRGGRNEQFF. The CDR3, as DNA: TGTGCCAGCAGCTCCCCCTTACGGGGGGGCCGTAATGAGCAGTTCTTC.

In this sample, this clonotype turned up a few times. The gene calls are TRBV29-1 and TRBJ2-1, with a possible D match to TRBD2 (5 bases). Germline values: CDR1 SQVTM, CDR2 ANQGSEA. This CDR3 comprises 13 residues. V lost 4 bases and J 2 bases, leaving 9 bases between the germline ends. The CDR3 here is CSVGAGTYNEQFF. In DNA, the CDR3 is TGCAGCGTTGGTGCCGGGACCTACAATGAGCAGTTCTTC.

This rearrangement joins TRBV12-3 or TRBV12-4 to TRBJ1-5; 9 nucleotides match TRBD1. Losses at the gene ends were 8 bases for V and 2 bases for J; bases not matched to a gene: 7. The CDR3 covers 15 residues. The CDR3 loop is CASDSGQGGNQPQHF. The CDR3 coding sequence is TGTGCCAGCGACTCGGGACAGGGTGGCAATCAGCCCCAGCATTTT.

The V and J genes are TRBV27 and TRBJ2-3; 12 bases map to TRBD2. The germline gives CDR1 MNHEY, CDR2 SMNVEV (reference sequence). This CDR3 is 15 amino acids long. V gave up 7 bases and J gave up 6 bases; unmatched junction bases: 8. The CDR3 DNA is TGTGCCAGCACTCCGACTAGCGGGAGTTTTGATACGCAGTATTTT. The encoded protein is CASTPTSGSFDTQYF.

The genes are TRBV10-3 and TRBJ2-1; 7 positions agree with TRBD2. The germline CDR1 and CDR2 sequences are ENHRY and SYGVKD. The V segment lost 8 bases and the J segment 1 base; nucleotides outside the gene matches: 11. The CDR3 has 16 amino acids. CDR3 in amino acids: CAIEEGSGTSYNEQFF. CDR3 coding DNA: TGTGCCATCGAGGAGGGAAGCGGGACTTCCTACAATGAGCAGTTCTTC.

This clonotype occurred a few times. The rearrangement links TRBV6-5 to TRBJ1-2; possibly TRBD1 for D (6 bases). This CDR3 comprises 13 residues. Germline CDR1 is MNHEY and CDR2 is SVGAGI. V lost 5 bases and J 5 bases, leaving 12 bases between the germline ends. The CDR3 is CASSEGQPYGYTF. Written as DNA, the CDR3 is TGTGCCAGCAGTGAAGGACAGCCATATGGCTACACCTTC.

The chain carries TRBV6-2 or TRBV6-3 and TRBJ2-7, with D tentatively TRBD1 (5 bases). Germline CDR1 reads MNHEY; CDR2 reads SVGEGT. CDR3 length: 13 amino acids. Trimming shortened V by 6 bases and J by 10 bases, and 19 bases separated the two germline ends. The CDR3 sequence: CASRVTAKEIQYF. The CDR3 bases are TGTGCCAGCAGGGTGACAGCTAAAGAGATCCAGTACTTC.

The gene calls are TRBV7-9 and TRBJ1-2; 12 nucleotides align to TRBD1. J lost 6 bases, V lost 1 base, and 9 bases had no gene match. Per germline, CDR1 SEHNR and CDR2 FQNEAQ (reference sequence). The CDR3 has 17 residues. Here the CDR3 reads CASSLGGVGQGADGYTF. CDR3 sequence (DNA): TGTGCCAGCAGCTTAGGAGGTGTGGGACAGGGGGCTGATGGCTACACCTTC.

The chain carries TRBV20-1 and TRBJ2-7; D is possibly TRBD2 (6 bases). This CDR3 has 15 residues. Trimming left V 6 bases short and J 2 bases short, with 20 bases between. The germline V gene encodes CDR1 DFQATT and CDR2 SNEGSKA (reference sequence). The CDR3 spells CSAPPVAALPYEQYF. The DNA for the CDR3 is TGCAGTGCCCCCCCAGTAGCGGCACTTCCCTACGAGCAGTACTTC.